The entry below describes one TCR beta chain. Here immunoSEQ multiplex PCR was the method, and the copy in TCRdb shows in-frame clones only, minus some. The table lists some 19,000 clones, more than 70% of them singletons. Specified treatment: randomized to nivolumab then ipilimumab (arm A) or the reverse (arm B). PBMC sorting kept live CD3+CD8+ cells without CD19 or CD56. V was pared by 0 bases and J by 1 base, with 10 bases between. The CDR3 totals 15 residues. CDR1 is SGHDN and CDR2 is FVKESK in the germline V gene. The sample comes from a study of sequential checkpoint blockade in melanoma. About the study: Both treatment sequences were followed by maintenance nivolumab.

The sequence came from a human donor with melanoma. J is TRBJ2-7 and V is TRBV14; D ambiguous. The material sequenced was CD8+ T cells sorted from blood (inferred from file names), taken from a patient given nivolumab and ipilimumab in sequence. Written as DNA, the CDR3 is TGTGCCAGCAGCCAAGATCGCGACACATCCTACGAGCAGTACTTC. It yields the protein CASSQDRDTSYEQYF.